This T cell receptor (beta chain) was identified during a study of T-cell memory formation after mild COVID-19. In the study overall: Largely, the TCR clusters proved donor specific. Findings and caveats of the study: Researchers report contracting CD4+ clones mostly in CM and EM, with CD8+ clones in EMRA. Second-wave clones reaching peak frequency on day 37 lacked confirmed SARS-CoV-2 specificity.

Only a few counts were recorded for this clonotype. Its antigen is as yet unknown. TCRdb used MiXCR to reprocess the 5' RACE reads, holding one entry per CDR3 protein. The sample yields around 430,000 distinct CDR3 sequences, approximately 15% seen once. Germline CDR1 and CDR2: MNHEY and SVGAGI. Between the trimmed V and J ends, which lost 0 bases and 4 bases, there was a span of 6 bases. The CDR3 runs to 13 residues. The J gene is TRBJ1-2, the V gene TRBV6-5; D is uncertain. Sample: PBMCs or a T cell subset sorted from them (not recorded which). The source is a young man who had mild COVID-19 (a few samples of this study predate the infection). Cell type and time point are not known. The CDR3 is CASSYSSVYGYTF. CDR3 DNA: TGTGCCAGCAGTTACTCCAGCGTCTATGGCTACACCTTC.